This TCR beta chain was sequenced in a study of T cell repertoires in cytomegalovirus infection. Details on this clonotype: The antigen is undetermined.

Germline V gene data show CDR1 as MNHEY and CDR2 as SVGEGT. The CDR3 runs 15 residues. V was clipped by 1 base and J by 3 bases, with 10 bases between them. TCRdb fed the reads into MiXCR, producing one record per CDR3 protein. This sample has 900,000 to 950,000 distinct CDR3 sequences, with roughly a third found just once. The V call is TRBV6-2 or TRBV6-3, the J call TRBJ1-3; D perhaps matches TRBD1 (6 bases). The sequence derives from a human donor in good health (CMV status not recorded). Some clones in this sample may be carry-over from other donors' samples. The material sequenced was cultured CD8+ T cells from PBMCs, taken from culture after CMV antigen stimulation. The CDR3 DNA reads as TGTGCCAGCAGTTACTTCGGGACACTTGGAAACACCATATATTTT. Encoded protein: CASSYFGTLGNTIYF.